This TCR beta chain emerged from a study of T cells in Graves' hyperthyroidism and ophthalmopathy. Notes on the study in general: A model built on 13 V-J features separated ophthalmopathy from stable hyperthyroidism. Researchers found most expanded thyroid clonotypes above 0.001 in blood as well. Ophthalmopathy prediction by the model preceded onset by a median about 6.5 months.

The ends lost 4 bases at V and 5 bases at J; junction bases unmatched: 7. The CDR3 is made up of 16 amino acids. The germline CDR1 and CDR2 sequences are SGHAT and FQNNGV. Regions amplified from RNA transcripts were the TCR beta CDR3 regions. The study used the HTBI primer set for a first-round RT-PCR of the TCR CDR3. TCRdb fed the multiplex PCR reads into MiXCR, producing one record per CDR3 protein. The table shows about 600,000 distinct CDR3 sequences, with 12% to 15% occurring only once. Subjects with ophthalmopathy showed a Clinical Activity Score no lower than 3, a NOSPECS grade no lower than 4, and a duration shorter than 3 months. Comment on this clonotype: Its target is unknown.

The receptor's source is a woman younger than 35 with Graves' ophthalmopathy. The J gene is TRBJ2-3, the V gene TRBV11-2, with 12 bases matching TRBD2. The sequenced sample consisted of blood. CDR3 amino acids: CASSSLAGGAEDTQYF. CDR3 in DNA: TGTGCCAGCAGCTCACTAGCGGGAGGCGCCGAAGATACGCAGTATTTT.